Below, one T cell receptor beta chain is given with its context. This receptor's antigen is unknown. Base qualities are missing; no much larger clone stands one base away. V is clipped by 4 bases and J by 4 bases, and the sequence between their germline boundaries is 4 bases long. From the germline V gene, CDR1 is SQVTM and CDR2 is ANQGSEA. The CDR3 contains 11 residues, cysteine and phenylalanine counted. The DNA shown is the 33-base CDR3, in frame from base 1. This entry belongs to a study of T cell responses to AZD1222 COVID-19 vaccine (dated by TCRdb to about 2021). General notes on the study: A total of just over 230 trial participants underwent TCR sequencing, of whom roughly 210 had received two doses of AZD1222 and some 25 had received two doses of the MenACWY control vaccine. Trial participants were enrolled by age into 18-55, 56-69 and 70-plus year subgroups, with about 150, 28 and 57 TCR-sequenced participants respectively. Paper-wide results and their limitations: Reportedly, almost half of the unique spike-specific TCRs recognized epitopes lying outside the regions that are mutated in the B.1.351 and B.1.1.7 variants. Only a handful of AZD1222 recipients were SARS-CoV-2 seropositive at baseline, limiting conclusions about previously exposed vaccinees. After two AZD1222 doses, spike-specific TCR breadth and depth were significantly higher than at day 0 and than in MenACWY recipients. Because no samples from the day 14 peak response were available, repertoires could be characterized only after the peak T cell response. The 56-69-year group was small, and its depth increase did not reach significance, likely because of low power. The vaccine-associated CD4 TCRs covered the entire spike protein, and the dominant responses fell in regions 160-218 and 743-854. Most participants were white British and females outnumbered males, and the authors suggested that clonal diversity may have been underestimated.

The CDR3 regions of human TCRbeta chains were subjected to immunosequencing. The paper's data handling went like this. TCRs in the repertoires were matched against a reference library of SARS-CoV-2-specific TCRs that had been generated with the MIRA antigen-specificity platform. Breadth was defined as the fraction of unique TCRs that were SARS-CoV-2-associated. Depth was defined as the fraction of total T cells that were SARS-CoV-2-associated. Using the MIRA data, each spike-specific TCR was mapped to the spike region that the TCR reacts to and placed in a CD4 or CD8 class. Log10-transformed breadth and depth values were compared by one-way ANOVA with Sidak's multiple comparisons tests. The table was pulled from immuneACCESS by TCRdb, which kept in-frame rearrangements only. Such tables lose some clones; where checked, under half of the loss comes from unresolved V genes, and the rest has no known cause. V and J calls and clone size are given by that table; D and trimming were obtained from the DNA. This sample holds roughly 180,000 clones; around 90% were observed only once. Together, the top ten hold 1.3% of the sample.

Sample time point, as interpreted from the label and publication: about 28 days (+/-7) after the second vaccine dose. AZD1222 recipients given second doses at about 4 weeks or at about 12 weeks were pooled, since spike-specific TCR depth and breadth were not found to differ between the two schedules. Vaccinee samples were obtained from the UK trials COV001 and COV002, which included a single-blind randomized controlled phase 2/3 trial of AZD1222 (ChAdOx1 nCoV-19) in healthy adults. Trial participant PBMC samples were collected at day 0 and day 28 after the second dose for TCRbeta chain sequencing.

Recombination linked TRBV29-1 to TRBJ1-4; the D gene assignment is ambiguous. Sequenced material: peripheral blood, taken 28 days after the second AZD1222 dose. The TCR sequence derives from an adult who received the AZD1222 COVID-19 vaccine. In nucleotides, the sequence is TGCAGCGTTGGATTTAATGAAAAACTGTTTTTT. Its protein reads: CSVGFNEKLFF.